This TCR beta chain was identified during a study of cytomegalovirus exposure and HLA in healthy donors. About the research overall: The roughly 120 validation repertoires used the same platform as the approximately 670 first-cohort repertoires (as reported by a later analysis).

This clone was seen just once. Its specificity is not known. Points from the study as a whole: Listed as cytomegalovirus-associated were 150 to 200 TCR beta chains.

CDR3 size: 11 residues. V lost 3 bases, J lost 7 bases, and 6 bases lay in between. Germline loops: CDR1 LNHNV, CDR2 YYDKDF (reference sequence). Sequencing was performed with immunoSEQ multiplex PCR; in TCRdb, only in-frame clones are kept and a portion is missing. The sample holds 200,000 to 250,000 clones; approximately 80% are singletons and the top ten take about 14%. The sample was PBMCs. This TCR derives from a woman younger than 45 in good health and CMV-seropositive. This chain connects TRBV15 to TRBJ1-1, with D unclear. For the CDR3, the DNA is TGTGCCACCAGCAGGTCCTTTGAAGCTTTCTTT. Amino acid sequence: CATSRSFEAFF. Full variable domain (missing parts from reference TRBV15 and TRBJ1-1): DAMVIQNPRYQVTQFGKPVTLSCSQTLNHNVMYWYQQKSSQAPKLLFHYYDKDFNNEADTPDNFQSRRPNTSFCFLDIRSPGLGDTAMYLCATSRSFEAFFGQGTRLTVV.